This passage covers 22 T cell receptor beta chains from one sample sequenced in a study of human T cells and chemical hapten exposure. One entry per CDR3 protein results from TCRdb running MiXCR on the RACE reads. The sample comprises 87,000 or so distinct CDR3 sequences, around 10% of which are singletons, and less than 4.5% rests with the top ten. Documented time point: pre-sensitization, week 0. Treatment given: therapeutic diphenylcyclopropenone sensitization with weekly scalp DPC. The source material was whole blood, sampled in connection with sensitization to the hapten diphenylcyclopropenone (DPC). The receptors here all came from a woman aged 40 to 55 with alopecia areata. Some clones in this sample may be carry-over from other donors' samples.

J is TRBJ2-7 and V is TRBV4-1; weak D call: TRBD2 (6 bases). This CDR3 has 14 amino acids. V was shortened by 4 bases and J by 1 base, with 11 bases between the two germline ends. In germline, CDR1 is MGHRA, CDR2 YSYEKL. The CDR3: CASSPSGGSYEQYF. DNA for the CDR3: TGCGCCAGCAGCCCGTCCGGGGGATCCTACGAGCAGTACTTC.

This clonotype has more than one count but fewer than ten. V is TRBV7-6 and J is TRBJ2-5; D is uncertain. The V gene lost 1 base and the J gene lost 10 bases, with 13 bases spanning the gap. The CDR3 spans 13 residues. Germline lookup yields CDR1 SGHVS and CDR2 FNYEAQ. The DNA for the CDR3 is TGTGCCAGCAGCTTAGACGGTCCGAACTACCAGTACTTC. Encoded protein: CASSLDGPNYQYF.

The chain combines TRBV29-1 with TRBJ2-7; 7 positions match TRBD1. The CDR3 has 11 amino acids. Per germline, CDR1 SQVTM and CDR2 ANQGSEA. Trimming removed 7 bases from V and 4 bases from J; junction bases left unmatched: 4. CDR3 sequence (DNA): TGCAGCGCCGGGACAGTTTACGAGCAGTACTTC. This sequence encodes CSAGTVYEQYF.

This clonotype was seen a handful of times. The chain joins TRBV10-2 to TRBJ2-3, with a weak D call TRBD2 (6 bases). The germline V gene has CDR1 WSHSY and CDR2 SAAADI. V gave up 5 bases and J gave up 4 bases, with 28 bases separating them. The CDR3 loop spans 19 amino acids. The CDR3 sequence: CASSTPRGARGGEADTQYF. In DNA, the CDR3 is TGCGCCAGCAGTACCCCGCGGGGTGCGCGGGGAGGAGAGGCAGATACGCAGTATTTT.

The chain links TRBV5-4 to TRBJ2-5; 8 positions match TRBD2. Germline values: CDR1 SGHNT, CDR2 YYREEE (reference sequence). Germline trimming cut 2 bases from V and 5 bases from J; bases unmatched to any gene: 5. The CDR3 loop spans 14 amino acids. The CDR3, as DNA: TGTGCCAGCAGCTTCACGGGGGGGCGGGAGACCCAGTACTTC. It codes for CASSFTGGRETQYF.

There are a few counts of this clonotype. This chain connects TRBV2 to TRBJ2-1; 12 nucleotides align to TRBD2. The J segment lost 6 bases and the V segment lost 5 bases, leaving 5 bases of the junction unmatched. Germline V gene data show CDR1 as SNHLY and CDR2 as FYNNEI. The CDR3 length is 15 residues. The CDR3 DNA reads as TGTGCCAGCAGTCCGACTAGCGGGGGAGCCAATGAGCAGTTCTTC. Translating gives CASSPTSGGANEQFF. The complete variable domain, with remaining parts taken from reference TRBV2 and TRBJ2-1, reads EPEVTQTPSHQVTQMGQEVILRCVPISNHLYFYWYRQILGQKVEFLVSFYNNEISEKSEIFDDQFSVERPDGSNFTLKIRSTKLEDSAMYFCASSPTSGGANEQFFGPGTRLTVL.

This clonotype was counted ten times or more. The chain combines TRBV9 with TRBJ2-7; 8 positions agree with TRBD2. Losses at the gene ends were 0 bases for V and 3 bases for J; bases not matched to a gene: 5. Germline V CDR1 and CDR2: SGDLS, YYNGEE. The CDR3 spans 15 residues. The CDR3 reads CASSVEGLAGYEQYF. The CDR3 bases are TGTGCCAGCAGCGTAGAGGGGCTAGCGGGCTACGAGCAGTACTTC. Combining the CDR3 with reference TRBV9 and TRBJ2-7 gives the whole variable domain DSGVTQTPKHLITATGQRVTLRCSPRSGDLSVYWYQQSLDQGLQFLIQYYNGEERAKGNILERFSAQQFPDLHSELNLSSLELGDSALYFCASSVEGLAGYEQYFGPGTRLTVT.

This clonotype was seen at least ten times. The chain links TRBV6-6 to TRBJ1-6, with D uncertain. Germline V lookup: CDR1 MNHNY, CDR2 SVGAGI (reference sequence). The CDR3 consists of 16 residues. Trimming took 6 bases from V and 6 from J, leaving 18 bases between them. The CDR3 sequence is CASSLQEVPFNSPLHF. The CDR3 nucleotides are TGTGCCAGCAGCCTACAAGAGGTCCCTTTTAATTCACCCCTCCACTTT.

This clonotype appeared a few times. This sequence joins TRBV7-9 and TRBJ1-5; no clear D. Germline V gene data show CDR1 as SEHNR and CDR2 as FQNEAQ (reference sequence). The CDR3 has 15 amino acids. Trimming removed 5 bases from V and 1 base from J, with 12 bases in between. The CDR3 reads CASSRGAGSNQPQHF. The CDR3 DNA reads TGTGCCAGCAGCCGAGGCGCGGGGAGCAATCAGCCCCAGCATTTT.

This clonotype appeared many times. The gene calls are TRBV20-1 and TRBJ1-3, with D perhaps matching TRBD1 (6 bases). V lost 6 bases and J 2 bases, leaving 14 bases between the germline ends. The length of the CDR3 is 14 residues. Germline CDR1 DFQATT, CDR2 SNEGSKA (reference sequence). CDR3 sequence reads: CSAPEQGPGNTIYF. In DNA form, the CDR3 reads TGCAGTGCCCCTGAACAGGGCCCTGGAAACACCATATATTTT.

This clonotype has more than one count but fewer than ten. The chain combines TRBV29-1 with TRBJ1-2; D not resolved. Germline V gene data show CDR1 as SQVTM and CDR2 as ANQGSEA. CDR3 length: 11 amino acids. Trimming removed 4 bases from V and 6 bases from J, with 9 bases in between. The CDR3, as DNA: TGCAGCGTTGCCGGGTTAGATGGCTACACCTTC. Its translation is CSVAGLDGYTF.

The genes are TRBV12-3 or TRBV12-4 and TRBJ2-7; D uncertain. There are 12 residues in the CDR3. Trimming stripped 3 bases from V and 6 bases from J, with 9 bases between. The chain's CDR3 is CASSFLSREQYF. DNA for the CDR3: TGTGCCAGCAGTTTTTTGAGCCGCGAGCAGTACTTC.

This clonotype showed up just once. A much larger clone differs by one base, so this may be a read error. The rearrangement links TRBV28 to TRBJ1-6, with 8 bases identical to TRBD1. Germline CDR1 MDHEN, CDR2 SYDVKM. CDR3 length: 13 amino acids. CDR3: CACRAQGDSPLHF. The CDR3, as DNA: TGTGCCTGCAGGGCACAGGGGGATTCACCCCTCCACTTT.

This clonotype was recorded a few times. DNA of the CDR3: TGCGCCAGCAGCTTTGAACCCGGGACCGACCATATTAGAGGCTACACCTTC. It is translated as CASSFEPGTDHIRGYTF. The rearrangement links TRBV5-1 to TRBJ1-2; D perhaps matches TRBD1 (5 bases). V lost 2 bases to trimming and J lost 8 bases, with 25 bases between them. This CDR3 has 17 amino acids. Per the germline V gene, CDR1 is SGHRS and CDR2 is YFSETQ.

This clonotype was observed a few times. The V call is TRBV7-2, the J call TRBJ2-5, with D unresolved. CDR1 SGHTA and CDR2 FQGNSA come from the germline V gene. The CDR3 is 14 residues long. V was clipped by 3 bases and J by 5 bases, with 13 bases between them. The CDR3 here is CASSLEFTSETQYF. DNA for the CDR3: TGTGCCAGCAGCTTGGAGTTTACCTCGGAGACCCAGTACTTC. Supplemented by reference TRBV7-2 and TRBJ2-5, the full variable domain reads GAGVSQSPSNKVTEKGKDVELRCDPISGHTALYWYRQSLGQGLEFLIYFQGNSAPDKSGLPSDRFSAERTGGSVSTLTIQRTQQEDSAVYLCASSLEFTSETQYFGPGTRLLVL.

This clonotype was counted between two and nine times. This chain uses TRBV7-2 with TRBJ1-3, with 9 nucleotides matching TRBD1. Germline CDR1 reads SGHTA; CDR2 reads FQGNSA. V shed 1 base, J shed 6 bases, and the junction held 1 base outside the gene matches. The CDR3 length is 14 residues. The CDR3 protein is CASSLDRGLNTIYF. CDR3 nucleotides: TGTGCCAGCAGCTTAGACAGGGGGCTAAACACCATATATTTT. Full variable domain (outside the CDR3, taken from reference TRBV7-2 and TRBJ1-3): GAGVSQSPSNKVTEKGKDVELRCDPISGHTALYWYRQSLGQGLEFLIYFQGNSAPDKSGLPSDRFSAERTGGSVSTLTIQRTQQEDSAVYLCASSLDRGLNTIYFGEGSWLTVV.

The V call is TRBV11-1, the J call TRBJ1-1, with D tentatively TRBD1 (6 bases). Trimming stripped 6 bases from V and 4 bases from J, with 21 bases between. The CDR3 totals 16 residues. CDR1 is SGHAT, CDR2 FQDESV, per germline (reference sequence). Here the CDR3 reads CASRDSRGAEGTEAFF. CDR3 bases: TGTGCCAGCAGAGATTCGAGGGGGGCGGAAGGCACTGAAGCTTTCTTT.

Notes on this clonotype: Just one base apart from a much larger clone, this may be a read error. The chain recombines TRBV2 with TRBJ2-3, with a tentative D call TRBD2 (5 bases). Germline values: CDR1 SNHLY, CDR2 FYNNEI. The CDR3 extends over 13 amino acids. Trimming left V 8 bases short and J 5 bases short, with 14 bases between. The CDR3 sequence: CASWRRQVDTQYF. The CDR3 DNA sequence: TGTGCCAGCTGGCGGAGGCAGGTAGATACGCAGTATTTT. Using reference TRBV2 and TRBJ2-3 for the parts outside the CDR3, the full variable domain is EPEVTQTPSHQVTQMGQEVILRCVPISNHLYFYWYRQILGQKVEFLVSFYNNEISEKSEIFDDQFSVERPDGSNFTLKIRSTKLEDSAMYFCASWRRQVDTQYFGPGTRLTVL.

At least ten counts were recorded for this clonotype. The chain employs TRBV7-2 and TRBJ1-2, with D possibly matching TRBD1 (6 bases). Looked up from germline, CDR1 is SGHTA and CDR2 is FQGNSA. Trimming removed 1 base from V and 0 bases from J, with 6 bases in between. There are 14 residues in the CDR3. CDR3 region: CASSLDRANYGYTF. CDR3 coding DNA: TGTGCCAGCAGCTTAGACAGGGCTAACTATGGCTACACCTTC. Full variable domain (rest looked up from reference TRBV7-2 and TRBJ1-2): GAGVSQSPSNKVTEKGKDVELRCDPISGHTALYWYRQSLGQGLEFLIYFQGNSAPDKSGLPSDRFSAERTGGSVSTLTIQRTQQEDSAVYLCASSLDRANYGYTFGSGTRLTVV.

This clonotype was seen a handful of times. This chain uses TRBV2 with TRBJ2-4, with a possible D match to TRBD1 (6 bases). The V gene lost 5 bases and the J gene lost 0 bases, with 8 bases spanning the gap. Germline V gene sequence: CDR1 SNHLY, CDR2 FYNNEI. The CDR3 has 14 amino acids. Here the CDR3 DNA reads TGTGCCAGCAGTACACAGGGAGCCAAAAACATTCAGTACTTC. Its protein is CASSTQGAKNIQYF.

This clonotype was found a few times. The chain combines TRBV6-1 with TRBJ2-6; D perhaps matches TRBD2 (6 bases). Germline lookup yields CDR1 MNHNS and CDR2 SASEGT. The V end was cut by 1 base, the J end by 3 bases, with 25 bases between. CDR3 length equals 21 residues. CDR3 region: CASSEELSRGTVGGGANVLTF. In nucleotides, the CDR3 is TGTGCCAGCAGTGAAGAATTGAGTCGCGGGACGGTGGGTGGTGGGGCCAACGTCCTGACTTTC.

This clonotype was picked up many times. The chain has TRBV24-1 and TRBJ2-2, with TRBD2 identical over 7 bases. Germline-derived CDR1 and CDR2 are KGHDR and SFDVKD. The CDR3 spans 17 residues. Unmatched junction bases numbered 10, after V lost 3 bases and J lost 4 bases. CDR3 protein: CATSDIGWEGITGELFF. The DNA of the CDR3 is TGTGCCACCAGTGATATTGGCTGGGAGGGGATCACCGGGGAGCTGTTTTTT.